These T cell receptor beta chains were read from a single sample in a study of a mutant IDH1 vaccine in newly diagnosed glioma. These receptors are not linked to any known antigen. Assay: immunoSEQ multiplex PCR; the TCRdb copy retains only in-frame clones and omits some. Among 55,000 to 65,000 clones listed, 75% to 85% were seen once. The source material was PBMCs, sampled from a glioma patient whose treatment included an IDH1 peptide vaccine. All receptors derive from a man in his fifties with glioma. Each CDR3 is given with its conserved first and last residue. The D gene is left open where the match is weak. Some rows mark clone size as missing; the rest say once, few, many or name a class of expanded clone.

.	TRBV9	.	TRBJ1-5	CASSASQGRGQPQHF	TGTGCCAGCAGCGCATCCCAGGGGAGAGGTCAGCCCCAGCATTTT
.	TRBV4-1	TRBD2	TRBJ2-1	CASSLLAGGYNEQFF	TGCGCCAGCAGCCTACTAGCGGGAGGCTACAATGAGCAGTTCTTC
.	TRBV19	.	TRBJ2-3	CASSLQGLWDTQYF	TGTGCCAGTAGTCTTCAGGGCCTTTGGGATACGCAGTATTTT
once	TRBV6-5	.	TRBJ2-1	CASNTHSSYNEQFF	TGTGCCAGCAACACACATAGCTCCTACAATGAGCAGTTCTTC
.	TRBV6-5	TRBD1	TRBJ2-1	CAGGPRQGSHEQFF	TGTGCCGGGGGTCCAAGACAGGGGTCCCATGAGCAGTTCTTC
once	TRBV5-4	.	TRBJ2-1	CASRGTRGYNEQFF	TGTGCCAGCCGGGGGACCCGGGGTTACAATGAGCAGTTCTTC
few	TRBV15	.	TRBJ1-1	CATSREKNTEAFF	TGTGCCACCAGCAGAGAGAAGAACACTGAAGCTTTCTTT
.	TRBV7-2	.	TRBJ1-1	CASSSQTGLNTEAFF	TGTGCCAGCAGCTCACAGACTGGTTTGAACACTGAAGCTTTCTTT
.	TRBV19	TRBD1	TRBJ2-1	CASRDSNYNEQFF	TGTGCCAGTCGGGACAGTAACTACAATGAGCAGTTCTTC
.	TRBV28	.	TRBJ2-2	CASSLPSVKTGELFF	TGTGCCAGCAGCCTACCTAGCGTAAAGACCGGGGAGCTGTTTTTT
few	TRBV4-1	TRBD1	TRBJ2-2	CASSQESIRGPGELFF	TGCGCCAGCAGCCAAGAATCCATCAGGGGGCCCGGGGAGCTGTTTTTT
.	TRBV6-1	.	TRBJ2-7	CASSVRASYEQYF	TGTGCCAGCAGTGTCAGGGCCTCCTACGAGCAGTACTTC
.	TRBV18	TRBD1	TRBJ2-2	CATGQGNTGELFF	TGTGCCACCGGACAGGGTAACACCGGGGAGCTGTTTTTT
.	TRBV5-4	TRBD1	TRBJ2-2	CAIRDRGFSDTGELFF	TGTGCCATACGGGACAGGGGTTTTTCGGACACCGGGGAGCTGTTTTTT
.	TRBV7-2	.	TRBJ1-5	CASSPLTESNQPQHF	TGTGCCAGCAGCCCCCTGACAGAAAGCAATCAGCCCCAGCATTTT
.	TRBV7-2	.	TRBJ2-3	CASTLGKHTDTQYF	TGTGCCAGCACCCTAGGGAAGCACACAGATACGCAGTATTTT
.	TRBV4-3	TRBD1	TRBJ2-7	CASSQGRTGDEEQYF	TGCGCCAGCAGCCAAGGGAGGACAGGGGATGAAGAGCAGTACTTC
few	TRBV29-1	.	TRBJ2-5	CSAKPGETQYF	TGCAGCGCCAAACCCGGAGAGACCCAGTACTTC
.	TRBV7-9	.	TRBJ2-2	CASSLAAGATGELFF	TGTGCCAGCAGCTTAGCGGCGGGGGCTACCGGGGAGCTGTTTTTT
.	TRBV5-4	TRBD1	TRBJ1-2	CASSPVGQVYGYTF	TGTGCCAGCAGCCCAGTTGGACAGGTATATGGCTACACCTTC
.	TRBV14	TRBD2	TRBJ2-2	CASRGAGGGDWELFF	TGTGCCAGCAGAGGAGCGGGAGGCGGAGATTGGGAGCTGTTTTTT
once	TRBV7-9	TRBD1	TRBJ2-1	CASRDRDRDNEQFF	TGTGCCAGCAGGGACCGGGACAGGGACAATGAGCAGTTCTTC
.	TRBV2	.	TRBJ2-1	CASSLGAGLGYNEQFF	TGTGCCAGCAGCCTCGGCGCGGGACTGGGTTACAATGAGCAGTTCTTC
.	TRBV5-5	TRBD2	TRBJ2-1	CASSPLGLARSSYNEQFF	TGTGCCAGCAGCCCGCTGGGACTAGCCCGCAGCTCCTACAATGAGCAGTTCTTC
.	TRBV7-9	TRBD2	TRBJ2-2	CASTGTSVDTGELFF	TGTGCCAGCACCGGGACTAGCGTCGACACCGGGGAGCTGTTTTTT
.	TRBV29-1	TRBD2	TRBJ2-1	CSVDGGIYNEQFF	TGCAGCGTTGACGGGGGGATCTACAATGAGCAGTTCTTC
.	TRBV28	.	TRBJ1-2	CASSLDLGGYTF	TGTGCCAGCAGTTTGGATTTGGGGGGCTACACCTTC
few	TRBV28	.	TRBJ1-1	CASSLLAEAFF	TGTGCCAGCAGTTTATTAGCTGAAGCTTTCTTT
.	TRBV19	.	TRBJ2-7	CASGAAPGEQYF	TGTGCCAGTGGGGCTGCCCCTGGGGAGCAGTACTTC
.	TRBV10-3	.	TRBJ2-1	CAISLEVYNEQFF	TGTGCCATCAGTCTCGAGGTATACAATGAGCAGTTCTTC
.	TRBV6-5	TRBD1	TRBJ1-2	CASRRDSGNYGYTF	TGTGCCAGCAGGCGGGACAGTGGGAACTATGGCTACACCTTC
many	TRBV7-3	TRBD1	TRBJ2-2	CASSLGTGGPNTGELFF	TGTGCCAGCAGCTTAGGGACAGGGGGTCCGAACACCGGGGAGCTGTTTTTT
.	TRBV14	.	TRBJ2-1	CASSQDSYNEQFF	TGTGCCAGCAGCCAAGACAGCTACAATGAGCAGTTCTTC
.	TRBV7-8	TRBD2	TRBJ2-7	CASSLGAGVGEDYEQYF	TGTGCCAGCAGCTTAGGGGCGGGAGTCGGGGAGGACTACGAGCAGTACTTC
once	TRBV7-8	TRBD2	TRBJ2-3	CASSSSSGTGMGTQYF	TGTGCCAGCAGCTCGTCTAGCGGGACCGGGATGGGTACGCAGTATTTT
.	TRBV4-1	TRBD2	TRBJ2-7	CASSRETSDPSYEQYF	TGCGCCAGCAGCCGAGAGACTAGCGACCCCTCCTACGAGCAGTACTTC
.	TRBV6-5	.	TRBJ2-7	CASGASSYEQYF	TGTGCCAGCGGGGCGAGCTCCTACGAGCAGTACTTC
.	TRBV2	.	TRBJ2-3	CASSWSRTAEGSDTQYF	TGTGCCAGCAGTTGGTCCCGGACAGCTGAGGGTTCAGATACGCAGTATTTT
.	TRBV7-9	TRBD2	TRBJ2-1	CASSLAIASGYNEQFF	TGTGCCAGCAGCTTAGCTATAGCTAGCGGATACAATGAGCAGTTCTTC
.	TRBV19	.	TRBJ1-3	CASSIRAPGNTIYF	TGTGCCAGTAGTATCAGAGCGCCTGGAAACACCATATATTTT